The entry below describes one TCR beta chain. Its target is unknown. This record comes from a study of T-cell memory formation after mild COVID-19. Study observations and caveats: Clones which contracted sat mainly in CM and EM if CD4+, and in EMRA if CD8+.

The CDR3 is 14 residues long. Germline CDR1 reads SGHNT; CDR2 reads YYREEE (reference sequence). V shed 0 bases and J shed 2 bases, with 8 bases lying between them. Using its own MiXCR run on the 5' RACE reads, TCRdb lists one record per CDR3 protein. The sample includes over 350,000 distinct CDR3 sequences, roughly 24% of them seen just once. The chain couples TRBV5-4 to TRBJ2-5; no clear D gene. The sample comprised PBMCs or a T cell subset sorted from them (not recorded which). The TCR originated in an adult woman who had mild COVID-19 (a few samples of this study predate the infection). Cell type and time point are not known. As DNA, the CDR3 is TGTGCCAGCAGCTTGGCTCAGACTCAAGAGACCCAGTACTTC. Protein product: CASSLAQTQETQYF. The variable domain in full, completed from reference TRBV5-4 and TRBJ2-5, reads ETGVTQSPTHLIKTRGQQVTLRCSSQSGHNTVSWYQQALGQGPQFIFQYYREEENGRGNFPPRFSGLQFPNYSSELNVNALELDDSALYLCASSLAQTQETQYFGPGTRLLVL.